This T cell receptor beta chain stems from a study of vaccination and CD4 T cells after COVID-19. Treatment specified: approximately 11-day PBMC culture with coronavirus spike peptide pools or control peptides (ViraFEST assay). This clonotype was observed a handful of times. Its antigen is currently unknown. The ends lost 6 bases at V and 2 bases at J; junction bases unmatched: 10. The CDR3 length is 16 residues. Germline loops: CDR1 ENHRY, CDR2 SYGVKD. The study sequenced cultured CD4+ T cell DNA using the Oncomine TCR Beta short-read assay. Each CDR3 protein gets one entry after TCRdb re-called the PCR reads with MiXCR. The data show more than 9,500 distinct CDR3 sequences, roughly half seen once.

The rearrangement joins TRBV10-3 to TRBJ1-2; 9 bases map to TRBD1. The sequenced material came from CD4+ T cells from blood, cultured in vitro. The receptor's source is a human donor who had recovered from COVID-19. The CDR3 DNA is TGTGCCATCAGGGGCCCGAGGACAGGGGACAACTATGGCTACACCTTC. This translates into CAIRGPRTGDNYGYTF.